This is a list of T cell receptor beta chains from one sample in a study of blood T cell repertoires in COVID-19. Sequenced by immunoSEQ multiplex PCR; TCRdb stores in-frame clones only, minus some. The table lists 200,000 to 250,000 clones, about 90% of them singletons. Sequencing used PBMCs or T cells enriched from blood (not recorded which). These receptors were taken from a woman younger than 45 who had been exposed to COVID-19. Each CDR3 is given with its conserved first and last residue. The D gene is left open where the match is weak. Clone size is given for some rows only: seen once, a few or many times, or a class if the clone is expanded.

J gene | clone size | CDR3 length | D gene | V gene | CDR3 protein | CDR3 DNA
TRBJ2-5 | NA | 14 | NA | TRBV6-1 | CASSEALPQGTQYF | TGTGCCAGCAGTGAAGCGCTCCCACAGGGGACCCAGTACTTC
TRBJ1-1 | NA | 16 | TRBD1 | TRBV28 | CASSIRTWTGNTEAFF | TGTGCCAGCAGTATTCGGACGTGGACAGGGAACACTGAAGCTTTCTTT
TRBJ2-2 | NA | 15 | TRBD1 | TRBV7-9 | CASSYTGGSSGELFF | TGTGCCAGCAGCTATACAGGGGGCTCGTCCGGGGAGCTGTTTTTT
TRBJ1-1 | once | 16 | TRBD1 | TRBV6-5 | CASSYIRTGETSEAFF | TGTGCCAGCAGTTACATACGGACAGGGGAAACAAGTGAAGCTTTCTTT
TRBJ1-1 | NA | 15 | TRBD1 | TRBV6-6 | CASSYPTGGVTEAFF | TGTGCCAGCAGTTACCCTACAGGGGGCGTAACTGAAGCTTTCTTT
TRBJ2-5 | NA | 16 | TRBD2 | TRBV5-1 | CASSLGGTSGRETQYF | TGCGCCAGCAGCTTGGGGGGGACTAGCGGGAGAGAGACCCAGTACTTC
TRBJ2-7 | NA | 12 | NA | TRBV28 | CATSTVSYEQYF | TGTGCCACCTCGACAGTTTCCTACGAGCAGTACTTC
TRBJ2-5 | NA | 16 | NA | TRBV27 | CASSLVYPGYQETQYF | TGTGCCAGCAGTTTAGTTTATCCCGGTTACCAAGAGACCCAGTACTTC
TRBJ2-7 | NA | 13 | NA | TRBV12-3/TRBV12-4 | CASSLQGGHEQYF | TGTGCCAGCAGTTTACAGGGGGGCCACGAGCAGTACTTC
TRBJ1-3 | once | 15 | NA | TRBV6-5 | CASSKALISGNTIYF | TGTGCCAGCAGCAAAGCCCTGATCTCTGGAAACACCATATATTTT
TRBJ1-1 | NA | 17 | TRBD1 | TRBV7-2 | CASSPGQGWAMNTEAFF | TGTGCCAGCAGCCCTGGACAGGGGTGGGCCATGAACACTGAAGCTTTCTTT
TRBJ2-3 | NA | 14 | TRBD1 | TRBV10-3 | CAISEPGQKDTQYF | TGTGCCATCAGTGAACCGGGACAGAAAGATACGCAGTATTTT
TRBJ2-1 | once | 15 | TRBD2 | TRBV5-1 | CASSLDAGGYNEQFF | TGCGCCAGCAGCTTGGACGCGGGGGGATACAATGAGCAGTTCTTC
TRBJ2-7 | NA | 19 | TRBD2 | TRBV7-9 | CASSPGRRTSGRGSYEQYF | TGTGCCAGCAGCCCGGGGAGGAGGACTAGCGGGAGGGGATCCTACGAGCAGTACTTC
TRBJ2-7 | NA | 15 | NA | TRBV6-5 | CASEPRDSRSYEQYF | TGTGCCAGCGAACCAAGGGACTCACGCTCCTACGAGCAGTACTTC
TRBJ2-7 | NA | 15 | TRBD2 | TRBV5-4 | CASSLLVAGKGEQYF | TGTGCCAGCAGCTTGTTGGTAGCGGGGAAGGGAGAGCAGTACTTC
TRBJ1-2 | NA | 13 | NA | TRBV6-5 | CASSLGGGDGYTF | TGTGCCAGCAGCCTAGGCGGGGGCGATGGCTACACCTTC
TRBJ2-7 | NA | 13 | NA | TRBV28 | CASDSMGAGEQYF | TGTGCCAGCGACAGCATGGGCGCCGGCGAGCAGTACTTC
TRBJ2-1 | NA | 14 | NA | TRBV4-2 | CASTQGQSYNEQFF | TGTGCCAGTACCCAGGGACAATCCTACAATGAGCAGTTCTTC
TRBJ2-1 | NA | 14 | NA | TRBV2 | CASKAVSSYNEQFF | TGTGCCAGCAAGGCGGTTAGCTCCTACAATGAGCAGTTCTTC
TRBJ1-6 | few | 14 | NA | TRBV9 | CASSVGGNNSPLHF | TGTGCCAGCAGCGTAGGAGGGAATAATTCACCCCTCCACTTT
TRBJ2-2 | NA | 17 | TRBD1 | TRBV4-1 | CASSQLLRQGKTGELFF | TGCGCCAGCAGCCAACTCCTCCGACAGGGAAAGACCGGGGAGCTGTTTTTT
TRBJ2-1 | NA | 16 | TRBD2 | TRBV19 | CASSPQALAGGNEQFF | TGTGCCAGTAGTCCCCAGGCCCTAGCGGGAGGTAATGAGCAGTTCTTC
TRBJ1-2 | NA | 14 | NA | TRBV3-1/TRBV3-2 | CASSQGRSGYGYTF | TGTGCCAGCAGCCAAGGTCGGTCGGGCTATGGCTACACCTTC
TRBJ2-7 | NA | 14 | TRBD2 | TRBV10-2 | CASSVAREGYEQYF | TGCGCCAGCAGTGTTGCGCGGGAGGGATACGAGCAGTACTTC
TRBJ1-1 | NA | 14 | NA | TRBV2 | CASTEDRILSEAFF | TGTGCCAGTACTGAAGACAGGATATTATCTGAAGCTTTCTTT
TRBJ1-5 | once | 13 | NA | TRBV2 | CASSSGYNQPQHF | TGTGCCAGCAGTTCGGGGTACAATCAGCCCCAGCATTTT
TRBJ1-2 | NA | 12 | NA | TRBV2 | CASRGQKYGYTF | TGTGCCAGCCGTGGACAAAAGTATGGCTACACCTTC
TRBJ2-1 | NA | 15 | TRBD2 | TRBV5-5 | CASSLGTSGYNEQFF | TGTGCCAGCAGCTTGGGTACTAGCGGCTACAATGAGCAGTTCTTC
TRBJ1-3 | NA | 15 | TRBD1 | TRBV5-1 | CASSYTGTEGNTIYF | TGCGCCAGCAGTTATACCGGGACAGAGGGAAACACCATATATTTT
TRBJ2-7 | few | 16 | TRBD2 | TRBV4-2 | CASSQEGGLAGYEQYF | TGTGCCAGCAGCCAAGAAGGAGGCCTAGCGGGGTACGAGCAGTACTTC
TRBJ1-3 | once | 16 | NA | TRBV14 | CASSQVAASSGNTIYF | TGTGCCAGCAGCCAAGTTGCGGCAAGCTCTGGAAACACCATATATTTT
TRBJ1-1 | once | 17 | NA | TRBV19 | CASSISEGHSTDTEAFF | TGTGCCAGTAGTATATCCGAAGGACATTCTACTGACACTGAAGCTTTCTTT
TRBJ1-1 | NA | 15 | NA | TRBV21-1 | CASSAILQGYTEAFF | TGTGCCAGCAGCGCAATTCTACAGGGATACACTGAAGCTTTCTTT
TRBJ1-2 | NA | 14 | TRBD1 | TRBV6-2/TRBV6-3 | CASSFGTGGDGYTF | TGTGCCAGCAGTTTTGGGACAGGGGGGGATGGCTACACCTTC
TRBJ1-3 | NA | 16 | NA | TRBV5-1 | CASSLAGTTSGNTIYF | TGCGCCAGCAGCTTGGCGGGGACTACGTCCGGAAACACCATATATTTT
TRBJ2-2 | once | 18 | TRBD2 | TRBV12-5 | CASGYPKTSGMDTGELFF | TGTGCTAGTGGCTATCCTAAGACTAGCGGGATGGACACCGGGGAGCTGTTTTTT
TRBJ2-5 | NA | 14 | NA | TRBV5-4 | CASSLVGSQETQYF | TGTGCCAGCAGCTTGGTTGGCAGCCAAGAGACCCAGTACTTC
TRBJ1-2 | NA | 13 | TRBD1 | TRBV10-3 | CAISGQENYGYTF | TGTGCCATCAGCGGACAGGAAAACTATGGCTACACCTTC
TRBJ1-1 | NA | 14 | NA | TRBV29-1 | CSVGDLGTFTEAFF | TGCAGCGTTGGGGACCTCGGGACATTCACTGAAGCTTTCTTT
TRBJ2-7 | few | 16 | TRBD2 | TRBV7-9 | CASSFDLRGRATEQYF | TGTGCCAGCAGCTTTGACCTTCGCGGGAGGGCCACCGAGCAGTACTTC
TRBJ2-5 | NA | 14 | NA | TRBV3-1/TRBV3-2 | CASSQDPGRETQYF | TGTGCCAGCAGCCAAGACCCAGGGAGGGAGACCCAGTACTTC
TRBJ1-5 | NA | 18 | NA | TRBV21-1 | CASSPPGQPLGGNQPQHF | TGTGCCAGCAGCCCGCCGGGACAGCCTCTTGGAGGCAATCAGCCCCAGCATTTT
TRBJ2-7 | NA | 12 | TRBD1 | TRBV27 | CASSPTGYEQYF | TGTGCCAGCAGCCCGACAGGGTACGAGCAGTACTTC
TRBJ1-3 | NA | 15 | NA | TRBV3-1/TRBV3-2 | CASSQGQLAGNTIYF | TGTGCCAGCAGCCAAGGTCAGTTGGCTGGAAACACCATATATTTT
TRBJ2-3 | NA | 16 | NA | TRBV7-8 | CASSRRAETLTDTQYF | TGTGCCAGCAGCCGGAGGGCGGAGACTCTCACAGATACGCAGTATTTT
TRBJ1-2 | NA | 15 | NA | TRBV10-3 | CAISEGQRPRGGYTF | TGTGCCATCAGTGAAGGACAGAGGCCACGGGGTGGCTACACCTTC
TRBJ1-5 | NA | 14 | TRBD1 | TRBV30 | CAWRKTGQSGPQHF | TGTGCCTGGAGAAAAACGGGACAGTCCGGGCCCCAGCATTTT
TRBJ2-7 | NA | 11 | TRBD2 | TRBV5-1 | CASRGGEEQYF | TGCGCCAGCAGGGGAGGGGAGGAGCAGTACTTC
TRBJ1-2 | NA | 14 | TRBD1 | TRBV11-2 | CASRPTGGGYGYTF | TGTGCCAGCAGACCGACAGGGGGCGGCTATGGCTACACCTTC